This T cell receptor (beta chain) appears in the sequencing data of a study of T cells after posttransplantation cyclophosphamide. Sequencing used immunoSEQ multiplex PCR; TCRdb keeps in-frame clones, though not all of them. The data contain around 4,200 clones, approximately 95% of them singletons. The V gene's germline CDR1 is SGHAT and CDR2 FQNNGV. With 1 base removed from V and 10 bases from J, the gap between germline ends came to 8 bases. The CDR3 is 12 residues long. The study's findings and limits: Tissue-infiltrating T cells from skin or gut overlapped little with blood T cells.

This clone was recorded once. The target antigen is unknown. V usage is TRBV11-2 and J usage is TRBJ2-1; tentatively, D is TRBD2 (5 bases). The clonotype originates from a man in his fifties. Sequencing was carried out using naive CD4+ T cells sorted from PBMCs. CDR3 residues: CASSLAGIEQFF. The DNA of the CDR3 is TGTGCCAGCAGCTTAGCCGGGATAGAGCAGTTCTTC.